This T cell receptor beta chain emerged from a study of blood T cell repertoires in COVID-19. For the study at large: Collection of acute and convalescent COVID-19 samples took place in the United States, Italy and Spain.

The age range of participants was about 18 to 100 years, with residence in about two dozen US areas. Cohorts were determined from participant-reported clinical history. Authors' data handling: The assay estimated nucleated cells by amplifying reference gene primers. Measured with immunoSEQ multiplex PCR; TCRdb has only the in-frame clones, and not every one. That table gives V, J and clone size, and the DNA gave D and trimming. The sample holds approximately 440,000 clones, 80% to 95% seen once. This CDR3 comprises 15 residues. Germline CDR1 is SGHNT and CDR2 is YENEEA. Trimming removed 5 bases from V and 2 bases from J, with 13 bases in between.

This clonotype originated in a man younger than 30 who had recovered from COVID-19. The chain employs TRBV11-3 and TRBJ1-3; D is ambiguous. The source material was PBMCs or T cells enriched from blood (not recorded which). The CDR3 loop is CASSARGSTGNTIYF. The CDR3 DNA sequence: TGTGCCAGCAGCGCCCGAGGCTCTACTGGAAACACCATATATTTT. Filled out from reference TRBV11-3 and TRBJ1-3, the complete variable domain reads EAGVVQSPRYKIIEKKQPVAFWCNPISGHNTLYWYLQNLGQGPELLIRYENEEAVDDSQLPKDRFSAERLKGVDSTLKIQPAELGDSAVYLCASSARGSTGNTIYFGEGSWLTVV.